Listed below are T cell receptor beta chains from one sample, sequenced in a study of T cells in narcolepsy. Assay: immunoSEQ multiplex PCR; the TCRdb copy retains only in-frame clones and omits some. This sample yields 15,000 to 20,000 clones, of which over 75% are seen a single time; approximately 0.73% belongs to the top ten. The source material was memory (CD45RA-) CD4+ T cells from blood. The receptor source for this set is a human donor in good health. The CDR3 runs from the conserved cysteine through the conserved F or W. D genes are given only for firm matches. Clone sizes are given selectively: once, few, many, or a class where the clone is expanded.

j_call	cdr3_length	clone_size	d_call	v_call	cdr3_nt	cdr3_aa
TRBJ1-1	13	-	-	TRBV9	TGTGCCAGCAGCGTAGGGGCAGGGACTGAAGCTTTCTTT	CASSVGAGTEAFF
TRBJ1-5	10	-	-	TRBV19	TGTGCCAGTCGAAATCAGCCCCAGCATTTT	CASRNQPQHF
TRBJ2-1	15	-	TRBD2	TRBV5-1	TGCGCCAGCAGCTTGGTGCGCGGGGGGGATAATGAGCAGTTCTTC	CASSLVRGGDNEQFF
TRBJ2-4	14	-	-	TRBV30	TGTGCCTGGGAACTAGGGGGACTCCCCACCATTCAGTACTTC	CAWELGGLPTIQYF
TRBJ1-6	15	-	-	TRBV5-1	TGCGCCAGCAGCTTGGAAGGGGCTGGGGATTCACCCCTCCACTTT	CASSLEGAGDSPLHF
TRBJ2-1	13	-	-	TRBV29-1	TGCAGCGTTCAGAAATCTAACTACAATGAGCAGTTCTTC	CSVQKSNYNEQFF
TRBJ2-5	17	-	TRBD2	TRBV7-6	TGTGCCAGCAGCTTACGGGCTAGCGGGGGACGCCAAGAGACCCAGTACTTC	CASSLRASGGRQETQYF
TRBJ2-7	14	-	TRBD1	TRBV27	TGTGCCAGCAGTTTCTCTCGTGCAGGGGGCGAGCAGTACTTC	CASSFSRAGGEQYF
TRBJ1-1	12	-	TRBD1	TRBV5-1	TGCGCCAGCAGGGACAGGGATGTTGAAGCTTTCTTT	CASRDRDVEAFF
TRBJ1-2	17	-	TRBD1	TRBV5-4	TGTGCCAGCAGCCCGCGGACAGGGGGCCCCCGGGACTATGGCTACACCTTC	CASSPRTGGPRDYGYTF
TRBJ2-2	13	-	-	TRBV9	TGTGCCAGCAGCGTACAGACCACCGGGGAGCTGTTTTTT	CASSVQTTGELFF
TRBJ1-4	14	-	-	TRBV2	TGTGCCAGCAGTCCGGGGGGGCAGGGTGAAAAACTGTTTTTT	CASSPGGQGEKLFF
TRBJ1-4	15	-	-	TRBV7-9	TGTGCCAGCAGCAGGACTGCAGCAACTAATGAAAAACTGTTTTTT	CASSRTAATNEKLFF
TRBJ1-2	14	once	TRBD1	TRBV4-3	TGCGCCAGCAGCCAACCGGGACAGGGCTATGGCTACACCTTC	CASSQPGQGYGYTF
TRBJ2-3	16	-	TRBD2	TRBV9	TGTGCCAGCAGCCCGACTAGCGGGGGCGGCACAGATACGCAGTATTTT	CASSPTSGGGTDTQYF
TRBJ1-6	14	-	-	TRBV5-1	TGCGCCAGCAGCTTGGTGGGGATGGGTTCACCCCTCCACTTT	CASSLVGMGSPLHF
TRBJ1-1	14	-	TRBD1	TRBV6-5	TGTGCCAGCAGGGAAGGACAGGGGTACACTGAAGCTTTCTTT	CASREGQGYTEAFF
TRBJ1-3	17	few	-	TRBV5-1	TGCGCCAGCAGCTTGACAGGGCAGAAGAGCTCTGGAAACACCATATATTTT	CASSLTGQKSSGNTIYF
TRBJ2-7	13	-	-	TRBV28	TGTGCCAGCAAGAGGACAACATCTTACGAGCAGTACTTC	CASKRTTSYEQYF
TRBJ2-5	12	-	-	TRBV5-5	TGTGCCAGCAGCCGGGACATGTTGACCCAGTACTTC	CASSRDMLTQYF
TRBJ2-7	14	-	-	TRBV5-1	TGCGCCAGCAGCTCCCGGGACGGCTCCTACGAGCAGTACTTC	CASSSRDGSYEQYF
TRBJ2-2	16	-	TRBD2	TRBV7-2	TGTGCCAGCAGCTTCGGAGCGGGAGGGGTCCCCGGGGAGCTGTTTTTT	CASSFGAGGVPGELFF
TRBJ2-7	14	-	-	TRBV30	TGTGCCGGGACCCATCGGGGTGGCTCCTACGAGCAGTACTTC	CAGTHRGGSYEQYF
TRBJ2-2	17	-	TRBD2	TRBV10-2	TGCGCCAGCAGCCGACCCACTAGCGGGTGGAACACCGGGGAGCTGTTTTTT	CASSRPTSGWNTGELFF
TRBJ1-1	14	few	-	TRBV7-9	TGTGCCAGCAGTACTTACAGGGATTCAACGAGAGCTTTCTTT	CASSTYRDSTRAFF
TRBJ1-4	16	-	-	TRBV5-1	TGCGCCAGCAGCTTGAGTGGAAGGGTAGGGGATGAAAAACTGTTTTTT	CASSLSGRVGDEKLFF
TRBJ2-7	13	-	-	TRBV29-1	TGCAGCGTTTCTAAGGGGGGGACCGCCGAGCAGTACTTC	CSVSKGGTAEQYF
TRBJ1-4	16	-	-	TRBV30	TGTGCCTGGAGTGGTATACAGGGTTTCGCAAGCGAAAAACTGTTTTTT	CAWSGIQGFASEKLFF
TRBJ2-5	14	-	-	TRBV6-5	TGTGCCAGCCTCGATGGCAGGGGACAAGAGACCCAGTACTTC	CASLDGRGQETQYF
TRBJ1-1	13	few	-	TRBV5-1	TGCGCCAGCAGTCGTACACCGAACACTGAAGCTTTCTTT	CASSRTPNTEAFF
TRBJ1-1	17	few	-	TRBV27	TGTGCCAGCAGTTTAAATCTGGCAGGGCGAAAGAACACTGAAGCTTTCTTT	CASSLNLAGRKNTEAFF
TRBJ1-5	12	-	TRBD1	TRBV6-6	TGTGCCAGCACCCGACAGGGGCCGCCCCAGCATTTT	CASTRQGPPQHF
TRBJ1-1	14	-	-	TRBV4-1	TGCGCCAGCAGCCAAGAACAAGTGAACGCTGAAGCTTTCTTT	CASSQEQVNAEAFF
TRBJ2-3	19	-	TRBD2	TRBV11-2	TGTGCCAGCAGTCACAGGACTAGCGGGAGGGCCATGAGGACAGATACGCAGTATTTT	CASSHRTSGRAMRTDTQYF
TRBJ1-5	16	-	-	TRBV6-6	TGTGCCAGCAGTTACTCGACCTCCCTGAGCAATCAGCCCCAGCATTTT	CASSYSTSLSNQPQHF
TRBJ1-2	12	-	-	TRBV30	TGTGCCTGGAGATGGGGAGGAGGTGGCTACACCTTC	CAWRWGGGGYTF
TRBJ2-5	17	-	-	TRBV7-9	TGTGCCAGCAGCTACAATGGACAGACCCAATACCAAGAGACCCAGTACTTC	CASSYNGQTQYQETQYF
TRBJ2-1	13	-	-	TRBV7-8	TGTGCCAGCAGCCCCGGGCGGGGCGTGGAGCAGTTCTTC	CASSPGRGVEQFF
TRBJ1-1	16	once	-	TRBV5-1	TGCGCCAGCAGCTTGGGACAGGTTGTCGTGAACACTGAAGCTTTCTTT	CASSLGQVVVNTEAFF
TRBJ1-2	15	-	-	TRBV7-2	TGTGCCAGCAGCCGACCGGGGGCCGTCATCGCTGCCTACACCTTC	CASSRPGAVIAAYTF
TRBJ2-7	15	-	TRBD1	TRBV12-5	TGTGCATCGGGACAGGGGGCTCGAGAATGGTACGAGCAGTACTTC	CASGQGAREWYEQYF
TRBJ2-2	15	-	-	TRBV5-1	TGCGCCAGCAGCTTGACAGTCTCGAACACCGGGGAGCTGTTTTTT	CASSLTVSNTGELFF
TRBJ2-5	13	-	-	TRBV30	TGTGCCTGGAGTGTCCGAAGGCAAGAGACCCAGTACTTC	CAWSVRRQETQYF
TRBJ2-5	19	-	TRBD2	TRBV7-8	TGTGCCAGCACCAAAGTAGCAGCGGGGGGCCAGGCCGAACAAGAGACCCAGTACTTC	CASTKVAAGGQAEQETQYF
TRBJ1-1	14	-	TRBD1	TRBV7-2	TGTGCCAGCAGATTAACAGGGGCCGGCACTGAAGCTTTCTTT	CASRLTGAGTEAFF